This T cell receptor (beta chain) was retrieved from a study of T cells in Graves' hyperthyroidism and ophthalmopathy. Across the study: Pretreatment peripheral blood was obtained at initial diagnosis. Findings and caveats of the study: Most thyroid clonotypes expanded above 0.001 were also detected in blood.

The CDR3 spans 14 residues. Germline V gene data show CDR1 as KGHDR and CDR2 as SFDVKD. V lost 0 bases, J lost 1 base, and 5 bases lay in between. In its sample, this clonotype was seen a few times. The antigen remains undetermined. Amplification of TCR beta CDR3 regions was performed using RNA transcripts as template. The HTBI set primed first-round TCR CDR3 RT-PCR. From the multiplex PCR reads, TCRdb called clonotypes with MiXCR, one entry per CDR3 protein. The data hold hundreds of thousands of distinct CDR3 sequences, with about 14% observed a single time. Researchers defined stable Graves' hyperthyroidism as no ophthalmopathy progression within 18 months.

This TCR came from a woman aged 18-35 years with Graves' hyperthyroidism. The V call is TRBV24-1, the J call TRBJ1-2; D is ambiguous. Sequenced: blood. CDR3 region: CATSDLTLNYGYTF. CDR3 coding DNA: TGTGCCACCAGTGATTTGACTCTTAACTATGGCTACACCTTC.